Listed below are T cell receptor beta chains from one sample, sequenced in a study of blood T cell repertoires in COVID-19. TCRdb's copy holds only in-frame clones and misses some; the assay was immunoSEQ multiplex PCR. The table has over 400,000 clones, roughly nine tenths seen once. Sequenced: peripheral blood. The receptors come from a woman aged 50 to 65 with COVID-19, enrolled during active disease. The CDR3 runs from the conserved cysteine through the conserved F or W. D genes are given only for firm matches. Clone size appears in some rows only: once, few, many, or a class for an expanded clone.

clone size: .; J gene: TRBJ2-7; D gene: TRBD1; V gene: TRBV28; CDR3 DNA: TGTGCCAGCAGTATGACGTTGGGACAGGGCTACGAGCAGTACTTC; CDR3 protein: CASSMTLGQGYEQYF
clone size: .; J gene: TRBJ1-1; D gene: .; V gene: TRBV30; CDR3 DNA: TGTGCCTGGAGTTCCAGGGTCACTGAAGCTTTCTTT; CDR3 protein: CAWSSRVTEAFF
clone size: .; J gene: TRBJ2-1; D gene: TRBD2; V gene: TRBV7-2; CDR3 DNA: TGTGCCAGCAGCCAAGGACTAGCGGGGAATAATGAGCAGTTCTTC; CDR3 protein: CASSQGLAGNNEQFF
clone size: .; J gene: TRBJ2-2; D gene: TRBD1; V gene: TRBV4-1; CDR3 DNA: TGCGCCAGCAGCCAACCGGGACAGGGTACCGGGGAGCTGTTTTTT; CDR3 protein: CASSQPGQGTGELFF
clone size: few; J gene: TRBJ1-2; D gene: .; V gene: TRBV2; CDR3 DNA: TGTGCCAGCAGTGTGGCAGGGCCCTATGGCTACACCTTC; CDR3 protein: CASSVAGPYGYTF
clone size: few; J gene: TRBJ1-1; D gene: TRBD1; V gene: TRBV2; CDR3 DNA: TGTGCCAGCAGTGAGGACAGGAGGGACACTGAAGCTTTCTTT; CDR3 protein: CASSEDRRDTEAFF
clone size: .; J gene: TRBJ2-1; D gene: TRBD2; V gene: TRBV29-1; CDR3 DNA: TGCAGCGTTCCCGGGACTAGCGGGGTCTCCAATGAGCAGTTCTTC; CDR3 protein: CSVPGTSGVSNEQFF
clone size: once; J gene: TRBJ1-2; D gene: .; V gene: TRBV19; CDR3 DNA: TGTGCCACTGAGTTGGATGGCTACACCTTC; CDR3 protein: CATELDGYTF
clone size: .; J gene: TRBJ2-5; D gene: .; V gene: TRBV19; CDR3 DNA: TGTGCCAGTAGCCGGGGACATCGCGAGACCCAGTACTTC; CDR3 protein: CASSRGHRETQYF
clone size: few; J gene: TRBJ1-2; D gene: .; V gene: TRBV5-4; CDR3 DNA: TGTGCCAGCAGCTTGCAACTTAACTATGGCTACACCTTC; CDR3 protein: CASSLQLNYGYTF
clone size: once; J gene: TRBJ1-4; D gene: TRBD1; V gene: TRBV28; CDR3 DNA: TGTGCCAGCAGTCCGGGACAGGGGTGGGAAAAACTGTTTTTT; CDR3 protein: CASSPGQGWEKLFF
clone size: .; J gene: TRBJ1-4; D gene: TRBD1; V gene: TRBV7-6; CDR3 DNA: TGTGCCAGCAGCTTGGGGCCGGGACAGGGGAATGAAAAACTGTTTTTT; CDR3 protein: CASSLGPGQGNEKLFF
clone size: .; J gene: TRBJ1-6; D gene: .; V gene: TRBV5-4; CDR3 DNA: TGTGCCAGCAGCCTACAGACAGGACCAGGGTCACCCCTCCACTTT; CDR3 protein: CASSLQTGPGSPLHF
clone size: .; J gene: TRBJ2-7; D gene: .; V gene: TRBV6-5; CDR3 DNA: TGTGCCAGCAGCCGGGGGACGTACGAGCAGTACTTC; CDR3 protein: CASSRGTYEQYF
clone size: .; J gene: TRBJ1-5; D gene: TRBD1; V gene: TRBV27; CDR3 DNA: TGTGCCAGCAGATCGGGACAGGCGAGCAATCAGCCCCAGCATTTT; CDR3 protein: CASRSGQASNQPQHF
clone size: .; J gene: TRBJ1-3; D gene: .; V gene: TRBV5-4; CDR3 DNA: TGTGCCAGCAGCTTGGCCTCTGGGCTTAGCTCTGGAAACACCATATATTTT; CDR3 protein: CASSLASGLSSGNTIYF
clone size: .; J gene: TRBJ1-1; D gene: TRBD1; V gene: TRBV3-1/TRBV3-2; CDR3 DNA: TGTGCCACCATGGACAGGGCACGGAATGAAGCTTTCTTT; CDR3 protein: CATMDRARNEAFF
clone size: .; J gene: TRBJ2-1; D gene: TRBD2; V gene: TRBV4-2; CDR3 DNA: TGTGCCAGCAGCCGGCCTAGCGGGGGAGGGGACAATGAGCAGTTCTTC; CDR3 protein: CASSRPSGGGDNEQFF
clone size: .; J gene: TRBJ1-2; D gene: .; V gene: TRBV11-2; CDR3 DNA: TGTGCCAGCAGCTTAAGTAGCATATACAATGGCTACACCTTC; CDR3 protein: CASSLSSIYNGYTF
clone size: .; J gene: TRBJ1-1; D gene: TRBD1; V gene: TRBV11-2; CDR3 DNA: TGTGCCAGCAGCTTAGAGGACAGGGCCACTGAAGCTTTCTTT; CDR3 protein: CASSLEDRATEAFF
clone size: .; J gene: TRBJ2-1; D gene: .; V gene: TRBV19; CDR3 DNA: TGTGCCAGTAGCCGACACGATGAGCAGTTCTTC; CDR3 protein: CASSRHDEQFF
clone size: .; J gene: TRBJ1-5; D gene: .; V gene: TRBV27; CDR3 DNA: TGTGCCAGCCGGCAGGGCTTTGTTGTGGATCAGCCCCAGCATTTT; CDR3 protein: CASRQGFVVDQPQHF
clone size: .; J gene: TRBJ1-2; D gene: TRBD1; V gene: TRBV6-5; CDR3 DNA: TGTGCCAGCAGTTACGAGGGACAGGGGTATGGCTACACCTTC; CDR3 protein: CASSYEGQGYGYTF
clone size: .; J gene: TRBJ1-4; D gene: .; V gene: TRBV15; CDR3 DNA: TGTGCCACCAGCCCCTCGGGATCTAATGAAAAACTGTTTTTT; CDR3 protein: CATSPSGSNEKLFF
clone size: .; J gene: TRBJ1-1; D gene: .; V gene: TRBV7-3; CDR3 DNA: TGTGCCAGCAGTTACGCGGGGGGTTGGACTGAAGCTTTCTTT; CDR3 protein: CASSYAGGWTEAFF
clone size: .; J gene: TRBJ1-1; D gene: .; V gene: TRBV28; CDR3 DNA: TGTGCCAGCAGCTCCCCTGGGGATCAGGGTTCCACTGAAGCTTTCTTT; CDR3 protein: CASSSPGDQGSTEAFF
clone size: .; J gene: TRBJ2-7; D gene: .; V gene: TRBV3-1/TRBV3-2; CDR3 DNA: TGTGCCAGCAGCCAAGAAGGCGGGGCAACGGACTTC; CDR3 protein: CASSQEGGATDF
clone size: .; J gene: TRBJ2-5; D gene: TRBD1; V gene: TRBV6-4; CDR3 DNA: TGTGCCAGCAGTGAAGGGACAGGGGGCGAGACCCAGTACTTC; CDR3 protein: CASSEGTGGETQYF
clone size: .; J gene: TRBJ1-4; D gene: TRBD1; V gene: TRBV24-1; CDR3 DNA: TGTGCCACCAGTGAAGGACGAAGACAGGGGAACAATGAAAAACTGTTTTTT; CDR3 protein: CATSEGRRQGNNEKLFF
clone size: .; J gene: TRBJ1-3; D gene: TRBD1; V gene: TRBV11-1; CDR3 DNA: TGTGCCAGCAGCATCGAGGGGGCTGGAGGAAACACCATATATTTT; CDR3 protein: CASSIEGAGGNTIYF
clone size: .; J gene: TRBJ1-6; D gene: TRBD1; V gene: TRBV3-1/TRBV3-2; CDR3 DNA: TGTGCCAGCAGCGGGGACAGTGATTCACCCCTCCACTTT; CDR3 protein: CASSGDSDSPLHF
clone size: .; J gene: TRBJ1-5; D gene: .; V gene: TRBV6-5; CDR3 DNA: TGTGCCAGCAGCGCCAGGGAGGAGCAGCCCCAGCATTTT; CDR3 protein: CASSAREEQPQHF
clone size: .; J gene: TRBJ2-5; D gene: TRBD1; V gene: TRBV2; CDR3 DNA: TGTGCCAGCAGTGGGGGGACAGTTCAAGAGACCCAGTACTTC; CDR3 protein: CASSGGTVQETQYF
clone size: .; J gene: TRBJ2-2; D gene: TRBD2; V gene: TRBV7-6; CDR3 DNA: TGTGCCAGCAGTACTACTAGCGGGGCAACCGGGGAGCTGTTTTTT; CDR3 protein: CASSTTSGATGELFF
clone size: .; J gene: TRBJ1-1; D gene: .; V gene: TRBV5-1; CDR3 DNA: TGCGCCAGCAGTTTGGGATCGGGAACTGAAGCTTTCTTT; CDR3 protein: CASSLGSGTEAFF
clone size: .; J gene: TRBJ1-1; D gene: TRBD1; V gene: TRBV30; CDR3 DNA: TGTGCCTGGGGCAGGGGGGCTGAAGCTTTCTTT; CDR3 protein: CAWGRGAEAFF
clone size: .; J gene: TRBJ1-2; D gene: .; V gene: TRBV19; CDR3 DNA: TGTGCCAGTTCAGGGGCGGACTATGGCTACACCTTC; CDR3 protein: CASSGADYGYTF